Reported below is one TCR beta chain. Its target is unknown. Within the sample, other DNA sequences also encode this same CDR3. The data were obtained in a study of shared clonotypes between healthy human individuals. Study-level points and caveats: Only blood was sampled; tissue repertoires likely differ.

Naivety among CD8 cells was defined by CD45RO negativity and positive CCR7 selection, thereby excluding terminally differentiated effector memory CD45RA+ cells. Donors had no recently reported acute infections or vaccinations and were HIV-negative. Adult Caucasians living in Nashville, Tennessee made up all of the donors. This table comes from immunoSEQ multiplex PCR, and its TCRdb copy is limited to in-frame clones, with some not included. This table holds around 1.9 million clones, more than 85% found once. CDR1 and CDR2 (germline): SGHDT, YYEEEE. The ends were cut back, 0 bases at V and 7 bases at J, with 7 bases in the middle. The CDR3 runs 12 residues.

The V call is TRBV5-6, the J call TRBJ2-5; D call uncertain. The clonotype was recovered from a man aged 18 to 29 in good health. Some clones in this sample may be carry-over from other donors' samples. The sequenced sample consisted of naive CD8+ T cells from PBMCs. The CDR3 DNA reads as TGTGCCAGCAGCTTGGGAGGCGGGACCCAGTACTTC. Translating gives CASSLGGGTQYF.